The 19 T cell receptor beta chains presented below share a single source sample, sequenced in a study of cytomegalovirus exposure and HLA in healthy donors. PCR primers comprised 60 Vbeta and 13 Jbeta primers. Sequencing was performed with immunoSEQ multiplex PCR; in TCRdb, only in-frame clones are kept and a portion is missing. The data hold 150,000 to 200,000 clones, with more than 60% observed a single time. The sequenced material came from PBMCs. All receptors derive from a man in his forties in good health and CMV-seronegative.

This chain joins TRBV7-3 and TRBJ1-1; no reliable D call. The CDR3 sequence is 13 residues long. Trimming took 5 bases from V and 1 from J, leaving 8 bases between them. Looked up from germline, CDR1 is SGHTA and CDR2 is FQGTGA. CDR3 bases: TGTGCCAGCAGCGAACAGAGGAACACTGAAGCTTTCTTT. It specifies CASSEQRNTEAFF.

In DNA form, the CDR3 reads TGTGCCAGCAGGGCTAGCGGGGAGAAGACCGGGGAGCTGTTTTTT. Encoded protein: CASRASGEKTGELFF. J is TRBJ2-2 and V is TRBV6-4, with TRBD2 identical over 9 bases. Looked up from germline, CDR1 is MRHNA and CDR2 is SNTAGT. With 6 bases clipped from V and 5 bases from J, the junction kept 7 bases outside the gene matches. This CDR3 has 15 amino acids.

The chain couples TRBV30 to TRBJ1-6; D not certain. The V gene lost 7 bases and the J gene lost 9 bases, with 16 bases spanning the gap. This CDR3 is 13 amino acids long. Looked up from germline, CDR1 is GTSNPN and CDR2 is SVGIG (reference sequence). CDR3 bases: TGTGCCTTGCTACTTAATCGTGGTTCACCCCTCCACTTT. This gives the protein CALLLNRGSPLHF.

This sequence joins TRBV6-4 and TRBJ1-5, with D unresolved. V lost 4 bases, J lost 1 base, and 5 bases lay in between. CDR3 length: 13 amino acids. Germline CDR1 is MRHNA and CDR2 is SNTAGT. The CDR3 reads CASSVESNQPQHF. The CDR3 region has the DNA TGTGCCAGCAGTGTGGAGAGCAATCAGCCCCAGCATTTT.

This chain uses TRBV15 with TRBJ2-7, with a tentative D call TRBD2 (7 bases). The CDR3 extends over 16 amino acids. V lost 0 bases to trimming and J lost 2 bases, with 14 bases between them. Germline CDR1 LNHNV, CDR2 YYDKDF (reference sequence). The CDR3 loop is CATSRDPAGAPYEQYF. In nucleotides, the CDR3 is TGTGCCACCAGCAGAGATCCGGCGGGGGCACCCTACGAGCAGTACTTC.

This CDR3 reads CASSYHSGGDYNEQFF. In nucleotides, the CDR3 is TGTGCCAGCAGTTACCATAGCGGGGGAGACTACAATGAGCAGTTCTTC. V and J are TRBV6-5 and TRBJ2-1; 9 nucleotides line up with TRBD2. V lost 2 bases, J lost 3 bases, and 5 bases stayed unmatched. The V gene's germline CDR1 is MNHEY and CDR2 SVGAGI. This CDR3 region has 16 residues.

This clone was observed once. The CDR3 region is CASSGSSSREQYF. Written as DNA, the CDR3 is TGCGCCAGCAGCGGTTCATCCTCGAGGGAGCAGTACTTC. The rearrangement links TRBV10-1 to TRBJ2-7; no definite D call. Trimming pared 6 bases from V and 7 bases from J, leaving 16 bases between. The CDR3 consists of 13 residues. Germline-derived CDR1 and CDR2 are WNHNN and SYGVQD (reference sequence).

J is TRBJ1-2 and V is TRBV19; the match to TRBD1 covers 7 bases. V shed 10 bases and J 4 bases; nucleotides not matched to a gene: 9. Germline-derived CDR1 and CDR2 are LNHDA and SQIVND (reference sequence). The CDR3 consists of 13 residues. The CDR3 DNA is TGTGCCACCGGGACAGCTAGTTTCTATGGCTACACCTTC. Translating it yields CATGTASFYGYTF.

The chain is built from TRBV13 and TRBJ2-7; tentative D call: TRBD2 (6 bases). The CDR3 is made up of 15 amino acids. The V end was cut by 2 bases, the J end by 2 bases, with 13 bases between. Germline CDR1 and CDR2: PRHDT and FYEKMQ (reference sequence). As DNA, the CDR3 is TGTGCCAGCAGCTTACGGAGGGGCCCCCCCTACGAGCAGTACTTC. Translated, it gives CASSLRRGPPYEQYF.

The V and J genes are TRBV6-4 and TRBJ2-6; possibly TRBD1 for D (6 bases). The CDR3 loop spans 17 amino acids. V gave up 5 bases and J gave up 0 bases, with 14 bases separating them. Germline V gives CDR1 MRHNA, CDR2 SNTAGT. The CDR3 here is CASSLRRTDSGANVLTF. The DNA for the CDR3 is TGTGCCAGCAGTCTACGGCGGACAGACTCTGGGGCCAACGTCCTGACTTTC.

The V call is TRBV7-2, the J call TRBJ2-5, with 7 nucleotides matching TRBD1. The CDR3 is 14 residues long. Germline V gene data show CDR1 as SGHTA and CDR2 as FQGNSA. J lost 7 bases, V lost 5 bases, and 10 bases had no gene match. CDR3 in DNA: TGTGCCAGCAGCCCCTCTGCATGGACAGGGACCCAGTACTTC. It specifies CASSPSAWTGTQYF.

This clone has just one count. The chain joins TRBV19 to TRBJ2-5; 9 nucleotides line up with TRBD2. The CDR3 spans 15 residues. Germline CDR1 is LNHDA and CDR2 is SQIVND (reference sequence). J was trimmed by 4 bases and V by 3 bases; bases with no gene match: 6. CDR3 nucleotide sequence: TGTGCCAGTAGTATGTGGAGCGGGGGGTTAGAGACCCAGTACTTC. Its translation is CASSMWSGGLETQYF.

The V and J genes are TRBV7-3 and TRBJ1-1; D ambiguous. Germline values: CDR1 SGHTA, CDR2 FQGTGA. V lost 3 bases to trimming and J lost 2 bases, with 7 bases between them. The CDR3 consists of 13 residues. CDR3 residues: CASSLGSNTEAFF. The CDR3, as DNA: TGTGCCAGCAGCTTGGGCAGTAACACTGAAGCTTTCTTT.

The chain joins TRBV27 to TRBJ1-1; D possibly corresponds to TRBD1 (6 bases). This CDR3 has 15 residues. Trimming took off 2 bases at V and 3 bases at J, with 13 bases between the two ends. In germline, CDR1 is MNHEY, CDR2 SMNVEV (reference sequence). In DNA form, the CDR3 reads TGTGCCAGCAGTTTAGGACAGACAATTTACACTGAAGCTTTCTTT. Its translation: CASSLGQTIYTEAFF.

The chain is built from TRBV28 and TRBJ2-7; weak D call: TRBD2 (6 bases). There are 15 residues in the CDR3. Trimming shortened V by 7 bases and J by 1 base, and 17 bases separated the two germline ends. The germline gives CDR1 MDHEN, CDR2 SYDVKM. CDR3 protein: CASIPGGTPSYEQYF. The DNA for the CDR3 is TGTGCCAGCATTCCCGGCGGGACCCCTTCCTACGAGCAGTACTTC.

The rearrangement uses TRBV7-9 and TRBJ2-5, with D possibly TRBD2 on 5 matching bases. The V end was cut by 1 base, the J end by 5 bases, with 17 bases between. The CDR3 contains 16 residues. Germline lookup yields CDR1 SEHNR and CDR2 FQNEAQ (reference sequence). For the CDR3, the DNA is TGTGCCAGCAGCTTAGTAAGAGGAGGCCTCTGGGAGACCCAGTACTTC. Its protein product is CASSLVRGGLWETQYF.

CDR3 sequence reads: CASSPGWTGGRDEQYF. The CDR3 DNA sequence: TGTGCCAGCTCACCTGGCTGGACAGGGGGGCGGGACGAGCAGTACTTC. The chain links TRBV18 to TRBJ2-7; 10 bases align to TRBD1. CDR1 is KGHSH and CDR2 is LQKENI in the germline V gene. J was trimmed by 5 bases and V by 3 bases; bases with no gene match: 10. The CDR3 covers 16 residues.

This chain uses TRBV29-1 with TRBJ1-2; D gene ambiguous. The CDR3 sequence is 13 residues long. V was trimmed by 7 bases and J by 8 bases, leaving 20 bases between them. Germline assignment: CDR1 SQVTM and CDR2 ANQGSEA. For the CDR3, the DNA is TGCAGCGCTGCGGAGGTGGGAAACGGCGGCTACACCTTC. Amino acid sequence: CSAAEVGNGGYTF.

This rearrangement joins TRBV4-1 to TRBJ2-5, with 14 bases that match TRBD2. In germline, CDR1 is MGHRA, CDR2 YSYEKL. Trimming at V came to 4 bases and at J to 2 bases, leaving 9 bases not matched to a gene. The CDR3 sequence is 18 residues long. The CDR3 loop is CASSRGGLAGGYQETQYF. In DNA, the CDR3 is TGCGCCAGCAGCCGAGGAGGACTAGCGGGGGGCTATCAAGAGACCCAGTACTTC.